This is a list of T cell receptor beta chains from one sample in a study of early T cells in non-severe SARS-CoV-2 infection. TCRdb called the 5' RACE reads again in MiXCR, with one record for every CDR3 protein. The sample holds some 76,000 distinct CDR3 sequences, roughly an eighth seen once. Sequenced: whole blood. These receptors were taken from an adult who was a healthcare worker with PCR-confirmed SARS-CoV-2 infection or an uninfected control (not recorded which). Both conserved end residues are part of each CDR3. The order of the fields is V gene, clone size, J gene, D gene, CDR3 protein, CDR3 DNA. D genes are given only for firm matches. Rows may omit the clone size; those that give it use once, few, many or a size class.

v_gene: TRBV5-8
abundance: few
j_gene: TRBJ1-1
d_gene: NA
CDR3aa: CASSQPFTGGTEAFF
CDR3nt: TGTGCCAGCAGCCAACCATTCACTGGGGGCACTGAAGCTTTCTTT

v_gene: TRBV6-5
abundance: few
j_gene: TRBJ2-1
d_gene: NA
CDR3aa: CASSKTSDREQFF
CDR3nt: TGTGCCAGCAGTAAGACTAGTGATCGGGAGCAGTTCTTC

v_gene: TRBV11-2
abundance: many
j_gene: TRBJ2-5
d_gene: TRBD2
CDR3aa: CASSQISGGPMKTQYF
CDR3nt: TGTGCCAGCAGCCAAATTAGCGGGGGCCCAATGAAGACCCAGTACTTC

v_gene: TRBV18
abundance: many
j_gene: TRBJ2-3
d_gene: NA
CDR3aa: CASSPGASDTQYF
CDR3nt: TGTGCCAGCTCACCAGGGGCATCAGATACGCAGTATTTT

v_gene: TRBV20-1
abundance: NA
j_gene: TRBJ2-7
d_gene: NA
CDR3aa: CSARELGEGYEQYF
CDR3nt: TGCAGTGCTAGAGAGCTAGGGGAAGGCTACGAGCAGTACTTC

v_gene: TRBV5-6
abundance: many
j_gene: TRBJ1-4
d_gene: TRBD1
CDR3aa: CASGYRGRNEKLFF
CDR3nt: TGTGCCAGCGGATACAGGGGGCGTAATGAAAAACTGTTTTTT

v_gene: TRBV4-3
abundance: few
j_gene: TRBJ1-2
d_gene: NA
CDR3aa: CASSQDTNYGYTF
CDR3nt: TGCGCCAGCAGCCAAGATACTAACTATGGCTACACCTTC

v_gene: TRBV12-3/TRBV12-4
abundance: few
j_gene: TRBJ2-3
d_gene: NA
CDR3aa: CASSFLARMTDTQYF
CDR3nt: TGTGCCAGCAGTTTCTTGGCTAGGATGACAGATACGCAGTATTTT

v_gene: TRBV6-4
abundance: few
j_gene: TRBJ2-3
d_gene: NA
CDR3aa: CASSATESDTQYF
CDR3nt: TGTGCCAGCAGTGCTACAGAGTCAGATACGCAGTATTTT

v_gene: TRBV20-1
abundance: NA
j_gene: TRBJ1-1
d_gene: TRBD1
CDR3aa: CSARIIQGGTEAFF
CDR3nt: TGCAGTGCTAGGATAATACAGGGGGGCACTGAAGCTTTCTTT

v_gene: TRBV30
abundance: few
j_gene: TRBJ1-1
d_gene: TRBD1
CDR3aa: CAWDRGLNTEAFF
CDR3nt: TGTGCCTGGGACAGGGGGCTGAACACTGAAGCTTTCTTT

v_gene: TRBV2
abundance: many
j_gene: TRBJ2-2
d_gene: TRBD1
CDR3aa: CASSVDRGYTGELFF
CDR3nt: TGTGCCAGCAGCGTAGACAGGGGATACACCGGGGAGCTGTTTTTT

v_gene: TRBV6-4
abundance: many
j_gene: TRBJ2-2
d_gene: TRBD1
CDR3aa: CASSGGQGSTGELFF
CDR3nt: TGTGCCAGCAGTGGCGGACAGGGGAGCACCGGGGAGCTGTTTTTT

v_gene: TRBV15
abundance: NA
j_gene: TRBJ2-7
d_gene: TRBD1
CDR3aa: CATSSGTGYEQYF
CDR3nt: TGTGCCACCAGTTCCGGGACAGGGTACGAGCAGTACTTC

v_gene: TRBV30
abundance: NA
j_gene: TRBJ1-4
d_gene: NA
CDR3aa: CALQLSGEKLFF
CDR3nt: TGTGCCTTACAGTTATCTGGGGAAAAACTGTTTTTT

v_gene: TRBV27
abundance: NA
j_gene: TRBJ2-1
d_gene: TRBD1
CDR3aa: CASSLQGQGGYNEQFF
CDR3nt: TGTGCCAGCAGTTTACAGGGACAGGGCGGGTACAATGAGCAGTTCTTC

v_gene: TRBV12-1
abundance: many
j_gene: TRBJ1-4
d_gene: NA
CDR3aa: CASSSPPGTGCNAEKLFF
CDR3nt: TGTGCCAGCAGCTCACCACCCGGGACAGGGTGCAACGCTGAAAAACTGTTTTTT

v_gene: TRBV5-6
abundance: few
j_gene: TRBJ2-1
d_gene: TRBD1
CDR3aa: CASSIGTGSYNEQFF
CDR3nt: TGTGCCAGCAGCATCGGGACAGGGTCCTACAATGAGCAGTTCTTC

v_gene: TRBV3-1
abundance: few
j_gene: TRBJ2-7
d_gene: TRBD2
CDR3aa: CASSPLGTSSGEQYF
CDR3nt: TGTGCCAGCAGCCCGCTCGGGACTAGTTCGGGAGAGCAGTACTTC

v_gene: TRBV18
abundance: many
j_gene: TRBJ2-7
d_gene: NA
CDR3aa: CASSQSSYEQYF
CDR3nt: TGTGCCAGCTCACAAAGCTCCTACGAGCAGTACTTC

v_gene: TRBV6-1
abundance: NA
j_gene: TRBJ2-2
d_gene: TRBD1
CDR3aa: CASRTGGTGELFF
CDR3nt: TGTGCCAGCAGGACAGGGGGCACCGGGGAGCTGTTTTTT

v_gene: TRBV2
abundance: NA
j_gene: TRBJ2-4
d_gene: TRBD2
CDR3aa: CASSVSGGAVNIQYF
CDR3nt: TGTGCCAGCAGTGTTAGCGGGGGGGCTGTTAACATTCAGTACTTC

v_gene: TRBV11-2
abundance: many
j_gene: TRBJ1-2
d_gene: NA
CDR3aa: CASSRSPVYGYTF
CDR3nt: TGTGCCAGCAGCCGCTCACCAGTCTATGGCTACACCTTC

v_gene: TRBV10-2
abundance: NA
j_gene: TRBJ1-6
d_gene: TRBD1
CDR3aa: CASVGQDNSPLHF
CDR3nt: TGCGCCAGCGTGGGACAGGATAATTCACCCCTCCACTTT

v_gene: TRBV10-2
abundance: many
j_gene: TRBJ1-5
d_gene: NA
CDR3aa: CASSEIGQMNQPQHF
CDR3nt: TGCGCCAGCAGTGAGATAGGGCAGATGAATCAGCCCCAGCATTTT

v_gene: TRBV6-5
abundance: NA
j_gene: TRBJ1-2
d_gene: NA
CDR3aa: CASSPGRFMTNYGYTF
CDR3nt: TGTGCCAGCAGCCCTGGACGATTCATGACTAACTATGGCTACACCTTC

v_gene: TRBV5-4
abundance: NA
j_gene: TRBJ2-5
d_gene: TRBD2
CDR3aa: CASSGTSGRKETQYF
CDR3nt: TGTGCCAGCAGCGGGACTAGCGGGAGGAAAGAGACCCAGTACTTC

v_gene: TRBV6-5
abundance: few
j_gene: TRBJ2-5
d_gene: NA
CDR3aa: CASSYGVAQETQYF
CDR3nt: TGTGCCAGCAGTTACGGAGTTGCCCAAGAAACCCAGTACTTC

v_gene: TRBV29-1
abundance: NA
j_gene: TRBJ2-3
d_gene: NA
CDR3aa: CSADPDTQYF
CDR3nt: TGCAGCGCAGACCCGGATACGCAGTATTTT

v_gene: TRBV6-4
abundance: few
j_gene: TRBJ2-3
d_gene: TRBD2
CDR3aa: CASSDSASGSTDTQYF
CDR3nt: TGTGCCAGCAGTGACTCGGCTAGCGGTTCCACAGATACGCAGTATTTT

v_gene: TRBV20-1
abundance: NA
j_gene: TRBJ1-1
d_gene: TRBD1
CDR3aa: CSANRGSMNTEAFF
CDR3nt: TGCAGTGCTAACAGGGGTTCCATGAACACTGAAGCTTTCTTT

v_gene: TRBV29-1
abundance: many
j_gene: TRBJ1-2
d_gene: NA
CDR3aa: CSVYQGRGYGYTF
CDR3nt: TGCAGCGTTTATCAGGGGCGAGGCTATGGCTACACCTTC